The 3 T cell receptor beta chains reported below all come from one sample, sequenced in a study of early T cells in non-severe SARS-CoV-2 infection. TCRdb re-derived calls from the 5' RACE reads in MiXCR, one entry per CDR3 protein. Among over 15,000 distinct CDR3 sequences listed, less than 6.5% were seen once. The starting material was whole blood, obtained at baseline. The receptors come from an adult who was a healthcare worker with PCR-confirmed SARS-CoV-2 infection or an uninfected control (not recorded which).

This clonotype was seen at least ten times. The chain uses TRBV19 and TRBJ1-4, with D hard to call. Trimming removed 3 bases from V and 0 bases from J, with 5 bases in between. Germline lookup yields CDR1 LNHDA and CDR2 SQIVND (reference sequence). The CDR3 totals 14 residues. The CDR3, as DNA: TGTGCCAGTAGTATCGGTCCAACTAATGAAAAACTGTTTTTT. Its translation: CASSIGPTNEKLFF.

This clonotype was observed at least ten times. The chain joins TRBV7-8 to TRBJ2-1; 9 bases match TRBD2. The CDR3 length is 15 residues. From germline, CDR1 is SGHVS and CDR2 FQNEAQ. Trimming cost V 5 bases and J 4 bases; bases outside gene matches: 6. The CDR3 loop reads CASSRGTSLYNEQFF. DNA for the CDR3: TGTGCCAGCAGCCGAGGGACTAGCTTATACAATGAGCAGTTCTTC.

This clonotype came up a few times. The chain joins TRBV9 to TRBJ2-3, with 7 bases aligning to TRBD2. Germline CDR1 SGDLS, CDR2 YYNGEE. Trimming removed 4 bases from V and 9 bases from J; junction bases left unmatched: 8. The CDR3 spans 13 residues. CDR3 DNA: TGTGCCAGCAGCCCTACGGCGACTAGCACGCAGTATTTT. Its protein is CASSPTATSTQYF.